This entry lists 19 T cell receptor beta chains sequenced from one sample in a study of control samples from healthy donors and cancer patients. The assay was immunoSEQ multiplex PCR, and TCRdb's table has in-frame clones only and misses some. The repertoire has about 41,000 clones, about 95% of them found once; the top ten carry under 30%. The sequencing sample was made of blood. The receptor set was obtained from a man aged 60 to 69 in good health.

The V gene is TRBV20-1, the J gene TRBJ1-2; D gene ambiguous. CDR1 and CDR2 from the germline V gene are DFQATT and SNEGSKA (reference sequence). The V gene lost 7 bases and the J gene lost 6 bases, with 12 bases spanning the gap. This CDR3 is built from 11 residues. CDR3 DNA: TGCAGTGTGGGCAGGTCCGATGGCTACACCTTC. This translates into CSVGRSDGYTF.

The chain recombines TRBV3-1 (or the pseudogene TRBV3-2) with TRBJ1-1, with D possibly matching TRBD1 (5 bases). Trimming left V 5 bases short and J 3 bases short, with 16 bases between. Germline V gene data show CDR1 as LGHDT and CDR2 as YNNKEL (reference sequence). The CDR3 totals 15 residues. The CDR3 DNA follows: TGTGCCAGCAGCAAGGAGCAGGGAGGTTACACTGAAGCTTTCTTT. It specifies CASSKEQGGYTEAFF.

V is TRBV28 and J is TRBJ2-7; TRBD2 matches at 10 bases. The CDR3 is made up of 16 amino acids. CDR1 and CDR2 from the germline V gene are MDHEN and SYDVKM. V gave up 5 bases and J gave up 3 bases; unmatched junction bases: 10. CDR3 nucleotide sequence: TGTGCCAGCAGTACCGGGACTAGCGCAAGCTACTACGAGCAGTACTTC. Its protein is CASSTGTSASYYEQYF.

The chain links TRBV7-9 to TRBJ2-7; the match to TRBD1 covers 9 bases. The V gene end was trimmed by 8 bases and the J gene end by 3 bases; junction bases not matched to a gene: 8. CDR1 and CDR2 (germline): SEHNR, FQNEAQ (reference sequence). The CDR3 contains 14 residues. The CDR3 sequence is CASGPWTGDYEQYF. The CDR3, as DNA: TGTGCCAGCGGACCTTGGACAGGGGACTACGAGCAGTACTTC. Full variable domain (missing parts from reference TRBV7-9 and TRBJ2-7): DTGVSQNPRHKITKRGQNVTFRCDPISEHNRLYWYRQTLGQGPEFLTYFQNEAQLEKSRLLSDRFSAERPKGSFSTLEIQRTEQGDSAMYLCASGPWTGDYEQYFGPGTRLTVT.

Worth noting for this clone: The sample carries other DNA sequences with the same CDR3. The CDR3 coding sequence is TGTGCCAGTAGCTACAGGGTAGCAGATACGCAGTATTTT. Its translation: CASSYRVADTQYF. The J gene is TRBJ2-3, the V gene TRBV19; a possible D gene is TRBD1 (6 bases). Germline lookup yields CDR1 LNHDA and CDR2 SQIVND (reference sequence). This CDR3 has 13 amino acids. The V end lost 6 bases, the J end lost 4 bases, and 11 bases lay between the germline ends.

The J gene is TRBJ2-1, the V gene TRBV3-1 (or the pseudogene TRBV3-2); 13 nucleotides line up with TRBD2. CDR1 is LGHDT and CDR2 is YNNKEL in the germline V gene (reference sequence). With V trimmed by 3 bases and J by 3 bases, 8 bases remained unmatched. There are 18 residues in the CDR3. DNA of the CDR3: TGTGCCAGCAGCCAGGCACTAGCGGGAGGGAGGGGCTACAATGAGCAGTTCTTC. The encoded protein is CASSQALAGGRGYNEQFF.

The chain uses TRBV5-1 and TRBJ2-7, with a weak D call TRBD2 (6 bases). Germline V gene data show CDR1 as SGHRS and CDR2 as YFSETQ. The CDR3 spans 12 residues. Trimming stripped 0 bases from V and 6 bases from J, with 7 bases between. The CDR3 DNA sequence: TGCGCCAGCAGCTTGGCCGGGGGCGAGCAGTACTTC. It codes for CASSLAGGEQYF.

The chain is built from TRBV6-5 and TRBJ2-3, with a tentative D call TRBD2 (6 bases). CDR1 is MNHEY, CDR2 SVGAGI, per germline. The CDR3 totals 13 residues. V was clipped by 10 bases and J by 4 bases, with 15 bases between them. In nucleotides, the CDR3 is TGTGCCACCAACCAGGGAGGCCCAGATACGCAGTATTTT. It yields the protein CATNQGGPDTQYF.

The chain combines TRBV29-1 with TRBJ1-3, with D perhaps TRBD1 (5 bases). Germline loops: CDR1 SQVTM, CDR2 ANQGSEA. V lost 8 bases to trimming and J lost 2 bases, with 22 bases between them. The CDR3 has 16 amino acids. CDR3 nucleotide sequence: TGCAGCCCCCAGCCCGGGGCCAGCCAACCTGGAAACACCATATATTTT. Its protein is CSPQPGASQPGNTIYF.

The chain couples TRBV12-5 to TRBJ2-2, with 10 bases that match TRBD2. The CDR3 runs 21 residues. CDR1 is LGHNT and CDR2 is FRNRAP in the germline V gene. V gave up 0 bases and J gave up 5 bases; unmatched junction bases: 18. This chain's CDR3 is CASGLVPSTSGNRVRTGELFF. The CDR3 region has the DNA TGTGCTAGTGGTTTGGTCCCTTCAACTAGCGGGAACCGAGTGAGAACCGGGGAGCTGTTTTTT.

The V gene is TRBV10-2, the J gene TRBJ2-5; perhaps TRBD1 as D (5 bases). CDR1 and CDR2 (germline): WSHSY, SAAADI. CDR3 length: 14 residues. The V and J ends lost 6 bases and 3 bases respectively, with 14 bases between them. CDR3 region: CASSVRVPEETQYF. The CDR3 DNA follows: TGCGCCAGCAGCGTCAGGGTTCCTGAAGAGACCCAGTACTTC.

The CDR3: CASSLGHKLAGGSYNEQFF. CDR3 bases: TGTGCCAGCAGCTTAGGTCACAAACTAGCGGGAGGCTCCTACAATGAGCAGTTCTTC. This chain joins TRBV11-3 and TRBJ2-1; 12 bases match TRBD2. Germline CDR1 SGHNT, CDR2 YENEEA. V lost 1 base, J lost 0 bases, and 7 bases stayed unmatched. This CDR3 has 19 amino acids.

The chain recombines TRBV19 with TRBJ1-2; D is possibly TRBD1 (5 bases). The germline gives CDR1 LNHDA, CDR2 SQIVND (reference sequence). The germline V and J ends were trimmed by 3 bases and 6 bases, with 17 bases remaining between them. This CDR3 is 15 amino acids long. This CDR3 reads CASSIVRGTVDGYTF. The CDR3, as DNA: TGTGCCAGTAGTATTGTGAGGGGCACGGTCGATGGCTACACCTTC.

This chain joins TRBV12-5 and TRBJ1-2; TRBD1 agrees at 7 bases. Trimming at V came to 1 base and at J to 4 bases, leaving 6 bases not matched to a gene. This CDR3 contains 15 residues. Germline V gene lookup returns CDR1 LGHNT and CDR2 FRNRAP. The CDR3 region is CASGLAAGTAYGYTF. CDR3 DNA sequence: TGTGCTAGTGGTTTGGCGGCCGGGACAGCCTATGGCTACACCTTC.

This sequence joins TRBV10-1 and TRBJ1-1; no clear D gene. Germline-derived CDR1 and CDR2 are WNHNN and SYGVQD (reference sequence). The CDR3 covers 14 residues. Trimming left V 3 bases short and J 1 base short, with 9 bases between. In nucleotides, the CDR3 is TGCGCCAGCAGTGACCCGGGTGCGAACACTGAAGCTTTCTTT. It codes for CASSDPGANTEAFF.

The chain uses TRBV9 and TRBJ2-1; 7 bases agree with TRBD1. This CDR3 region has 15 residues. Trimming took 4 bases from V and 0 from J; bases not matched to a gene: 4. The V gene's germline CDR1 is SGDLS and CDR2 YYNGEE. The CDR3 region has the DNA TGTGCCAGCAGCCAGACAGGGAGCTCCTACAATGAGCAGTTCTTC. Protein sequence: CASSQTGSSYNEQFF.

The chain has TRBV18 and TRBJ1-1; D remains ambiguous. The CDR3 contains 12 residues. Germline CDR1 KGHSH, CDR2 LQKENI. The V end lost 2 bases, the J end lost 7 bases, and 8 bases lay between the germline ends. The CDR3 bases are TGTGCCAGCTCACCAGTCAAGTTTGAAGCTTTCTTT. It specifies CASSPVKFEAFF.

The gene calls are TRBV30 and TRBJ1-2; D may be TRBD1 (6 bases). CDR1 GTSNPN and CDR2 SVGIG come from the germline V gene (reference sequence). Between the trimmed V and J ends, which lost 1 base and 6 bases, there was a span of 12 bases. The CDR3 is 13 residues long. In nucleotides, the CDR3 is TGTGCCTGGAGTGAAAGCAGGGGAAATGGCTACACCTTC. Its protein is CAWSESRGNGYTF.

V and J are TRBV27 and TRBJ1-1; 7 positions match TRBD1. CDR3 length: 13 residues. With V trimmed by 7 bases and J by 6 bases, 8 bases remained unmatched. CDR1 and CDR2 from the germline V gene are MNHEY and SMNVEV (reference sequence). CDR3 loop: CASKSWTGPEAFF. The CDR3 coding sequence is TGTGCCAGCAAGTCCTGGACAGGACCTGAAGCTTTCTTT.